This T cell receptor (beta chain) appears in the sequencing data of a study of radiotherapy plus CTLA-4 blockade in lung cancer (dated by TCRdb to between 2018 and 2020). Some background on the complete study: Among enrolled patients, 15% to 20% had an objective response and about 30% reached disease control.

In this study, focal radiation therapy paired with CTLA-4 blockade (ipilimumab) was tested in patients who had chemo-refractory metastatic non-small-cell lung cancer. Preparation of the library involved the immunoSEQ multiplex PCR assay. TCRdb stores this immuneACCESS table with in-frame sequences only. Part of the clones is absent; in the studies checked, under half of the shortfall reflects unresolved V genes, and no reason is known for the rest. This sample comprises 50,000 or so clones, 79% of them detected only once. The ten largest clones add up to around 3.2% of the sample. General conclusions and limits of the study: After treatment with radiotherapy and ipilimumab, TCR clones that originated in tumors expanded in peripheral blood. Early dynamic changes in blood T cell clones, together with increased serum interferon-beta after radiation, were reported as the strongest predictors of response.

Regarding this clone: Its antigen is still unknown. Per-base qualities were not stored, and no clone one base away is much larger.

The material was peripheral blood, obtained from a patient treated with radiotherapy plus ipilimumab. The source is a human donor with non-small cell lung cancer who had a partial response to radiotherapy plus ipilimumab.

The DNA sequence follows: TGTGCCAGCAGCATTCACCTCCGGGGTGCTAACTATGGCTACACCTTC. Its protein product is CASSIHLRGANYGYTF. This sequence uses TRBV6-6 and TRBJ1-2, with the D gene not confidently named. Sequences MNHNY (CDR1) and SVGAGI (CDR2) are obtained from the germline V gene (reference sequence). V lost 6 bases and J lost 0 bases; the stretch between them is 17 bases long. From the cysteine through the phenylalanine, the CDR3 covers 16 amino acids. Of the read, only the CDR3 DNA is kept; its 48 bases are in frame from base 1.